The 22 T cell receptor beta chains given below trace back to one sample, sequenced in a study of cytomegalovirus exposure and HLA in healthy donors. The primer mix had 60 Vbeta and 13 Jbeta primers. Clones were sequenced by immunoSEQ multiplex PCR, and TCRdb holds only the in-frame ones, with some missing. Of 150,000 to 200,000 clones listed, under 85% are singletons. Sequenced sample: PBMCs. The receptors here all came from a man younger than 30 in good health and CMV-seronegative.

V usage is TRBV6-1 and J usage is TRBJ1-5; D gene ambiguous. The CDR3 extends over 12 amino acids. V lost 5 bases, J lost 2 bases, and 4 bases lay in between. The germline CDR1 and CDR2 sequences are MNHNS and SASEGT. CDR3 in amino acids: CASSQGNQPQHF. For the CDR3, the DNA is TGTGCCAGCAGTCAGGGCAATCAGCCCCAGCATTTT.

CDR3 nucleotides: TGTGCCAGCAGTTACGATACAGTGGGGGAGCTGTTTTTT. This codes for CASSYDTVGELFF. The rearrangement uses TRBV6-5 and TRBJ2-2, with D unclear. In germline, CDR1 is MNHEY, CDR2 SVGAGI. The CDR3 is 13 amino acids. Between the trimmed V and J ends, which lost 2 bases and 8 bases, there was a span of 9 bases.

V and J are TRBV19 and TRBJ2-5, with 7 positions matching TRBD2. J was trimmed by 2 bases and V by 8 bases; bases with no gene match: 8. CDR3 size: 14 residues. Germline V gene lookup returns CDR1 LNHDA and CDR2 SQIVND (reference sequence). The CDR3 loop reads CASSRGVNQETQYF. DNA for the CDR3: TGTGCCAGTTCTCGGGGGGTTAATCAAGAGACCCAGTACTTC.

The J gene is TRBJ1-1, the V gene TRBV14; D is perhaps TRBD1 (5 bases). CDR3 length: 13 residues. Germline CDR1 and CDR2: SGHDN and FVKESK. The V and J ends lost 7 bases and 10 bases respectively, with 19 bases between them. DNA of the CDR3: TGTGCCAGCATCACGGCGGGGGGGGGTTCAGCTTTCTTT. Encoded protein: CASITAGGGSAFF.

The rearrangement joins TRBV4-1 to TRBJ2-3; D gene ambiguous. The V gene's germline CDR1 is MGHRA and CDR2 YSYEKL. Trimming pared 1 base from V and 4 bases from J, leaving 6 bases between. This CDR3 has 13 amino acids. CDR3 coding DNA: TGCGCCAGCAGCCAAGGAGTGGCAGATACGCAGTATTTT. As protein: CASSQGVADTQYF.

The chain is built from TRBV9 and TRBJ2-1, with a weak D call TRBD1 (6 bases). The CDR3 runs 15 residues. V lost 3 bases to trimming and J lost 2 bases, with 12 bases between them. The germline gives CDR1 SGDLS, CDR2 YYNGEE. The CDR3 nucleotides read TGTGCCAGCAGCGCACAGACAGGAACCTACAATGAGCAGTTCTTC. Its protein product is CASSAQTGTYNEQFF.

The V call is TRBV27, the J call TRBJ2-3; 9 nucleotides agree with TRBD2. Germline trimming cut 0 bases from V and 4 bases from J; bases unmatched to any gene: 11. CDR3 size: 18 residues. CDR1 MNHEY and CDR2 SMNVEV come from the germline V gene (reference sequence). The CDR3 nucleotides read TGTGCCAGCAGTTTATCGCTCATCGGAGCGGGGGGCCCAGATACGCAGTATTTT. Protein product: CASSLSLIGAGGPDTQYF.

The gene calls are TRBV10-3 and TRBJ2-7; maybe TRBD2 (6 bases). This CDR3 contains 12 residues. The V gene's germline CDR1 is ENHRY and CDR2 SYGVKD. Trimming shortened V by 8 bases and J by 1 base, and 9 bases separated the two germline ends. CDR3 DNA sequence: TGTGCCATCGGGGACTCGTCCTACGAGCAGTACTTC. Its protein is CAIGDSSYEQYF.

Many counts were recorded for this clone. The DNA of the CDR3 is TGTGCCAGCAGCCTGCCGTGGCAGCGATCGACCACTGAAGCTTTCTTT. Its translation: CASSLPWQRSTTEAFF. The chain joins TRBV5-6 to TRBJ1-1; D remains ambiguous. The CDR3 has 16 amino acids. Per the germline V gene, CDR1 is SGHDT and CDR2 is YYEEEE. Trimming cost V 4 bases and J 4 bases, with 20 bases left between them.

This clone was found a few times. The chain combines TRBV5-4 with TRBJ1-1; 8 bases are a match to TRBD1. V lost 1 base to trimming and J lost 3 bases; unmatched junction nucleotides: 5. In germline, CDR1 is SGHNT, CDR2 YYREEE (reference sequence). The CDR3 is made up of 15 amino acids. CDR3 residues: CASSLRDRRYTEAFF. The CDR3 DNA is TGTGCCAGCAGCTTGAGGGACAGGAGGTACACTGAAGCTTTCTTT. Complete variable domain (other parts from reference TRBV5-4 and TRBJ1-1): ETGVTQSPTHLIKTRGQQVTLRCSSQSGHNTVSWYQQALGQGPQFIFQYYREEENGRGNFPPRFSGLQFPNYSSELNVNALELDDSALYLCASSLRDRRYTEAFFGQGTRLTVV.

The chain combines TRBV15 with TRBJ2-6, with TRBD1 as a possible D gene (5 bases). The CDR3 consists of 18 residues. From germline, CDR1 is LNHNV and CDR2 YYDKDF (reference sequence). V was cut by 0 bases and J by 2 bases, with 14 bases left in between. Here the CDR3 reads CATSREKGLVAGANVLTF. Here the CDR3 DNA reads TGTGCCACCAGCAGAGAAAAGGGGTTGGTGGCTGGGGCCAACGTCCTGACTTTC.

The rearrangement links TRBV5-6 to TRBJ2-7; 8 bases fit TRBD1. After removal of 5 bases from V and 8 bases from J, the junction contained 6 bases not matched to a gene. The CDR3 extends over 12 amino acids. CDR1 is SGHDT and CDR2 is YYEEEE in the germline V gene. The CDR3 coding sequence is TGTGCCAGCAGTTTAGACAGGGGAAAGCAGTACTTC. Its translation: CASSLDRGKQYF.

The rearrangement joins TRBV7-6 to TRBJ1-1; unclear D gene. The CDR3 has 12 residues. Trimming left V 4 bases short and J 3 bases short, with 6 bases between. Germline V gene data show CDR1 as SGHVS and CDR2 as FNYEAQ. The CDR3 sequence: CASSSPDTEAFF. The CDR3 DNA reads TGTGCCAGCAGCTCACCGGACACTGAAGCTTTCTTT.

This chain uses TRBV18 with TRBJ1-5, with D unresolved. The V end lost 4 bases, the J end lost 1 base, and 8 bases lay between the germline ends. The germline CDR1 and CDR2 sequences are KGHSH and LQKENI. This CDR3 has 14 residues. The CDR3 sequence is CASSQEQSNQPQHF. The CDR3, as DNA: TGTGCCAGCTCACAGGAACAGAGCAATCAGCCCCAGCATTTT.

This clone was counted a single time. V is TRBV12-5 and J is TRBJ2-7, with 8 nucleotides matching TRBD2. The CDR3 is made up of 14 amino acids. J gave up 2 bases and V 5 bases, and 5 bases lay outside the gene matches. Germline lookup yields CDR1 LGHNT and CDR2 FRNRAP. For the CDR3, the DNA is TGTGCTAGTGGTGACGGGGGGGCTGCCTACGAGCAGTACTTC. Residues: CASGDGGAAYEQYF.

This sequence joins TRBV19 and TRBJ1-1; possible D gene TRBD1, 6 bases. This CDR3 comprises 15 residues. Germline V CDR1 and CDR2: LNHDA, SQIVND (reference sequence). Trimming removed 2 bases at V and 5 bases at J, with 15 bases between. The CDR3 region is CASSITHRASTEAFF. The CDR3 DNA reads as TGTGCCAGTAGTATAACCCACAGGGCTTCTACTGAAGCTTTCTTT.

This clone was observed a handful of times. The DNA for the CDR3 is TGCAGCGTTGGTGGGAGCACTGAAGCTTTCTTT. Amino acids: CSVGGSTEAFF. The V and J genes are TRBV29-1 and TRBJ1-1, with unresolved D. This CDR3 has 11 residues. The germline CDR1 and CDR2 sequences are SQVTM and ANQGSEA. With 4 bases removed from V and 4 bases from J, the gap between germline ends came to 7 bases.

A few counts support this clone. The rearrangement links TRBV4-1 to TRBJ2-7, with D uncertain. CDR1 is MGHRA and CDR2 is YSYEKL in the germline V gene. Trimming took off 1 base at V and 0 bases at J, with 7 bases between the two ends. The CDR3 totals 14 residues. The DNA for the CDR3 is TGCGCCAGCAGCCAAGTCGTGAGCTCCTACGAGCAGTACTTC. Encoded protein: CASSQVVSSYEQYF.

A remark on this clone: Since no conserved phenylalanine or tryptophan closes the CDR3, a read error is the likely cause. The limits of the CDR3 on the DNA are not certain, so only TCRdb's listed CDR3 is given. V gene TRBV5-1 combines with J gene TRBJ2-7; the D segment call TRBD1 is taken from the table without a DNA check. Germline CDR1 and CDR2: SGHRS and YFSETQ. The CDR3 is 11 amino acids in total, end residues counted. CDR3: CASSPTTGRRC.

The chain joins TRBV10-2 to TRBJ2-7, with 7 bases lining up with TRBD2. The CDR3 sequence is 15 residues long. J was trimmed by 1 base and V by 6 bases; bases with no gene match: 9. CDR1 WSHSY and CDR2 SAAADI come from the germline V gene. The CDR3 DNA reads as TGCGCCAGCAGCACTACGGGACTACCTTCCTACGAGCAGTACTTC. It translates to CASSTTGLPSYEQYF.

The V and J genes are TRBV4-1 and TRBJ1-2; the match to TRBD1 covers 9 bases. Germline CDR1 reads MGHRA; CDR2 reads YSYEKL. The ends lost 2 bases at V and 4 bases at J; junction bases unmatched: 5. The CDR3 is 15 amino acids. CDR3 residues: CASSQNRGLGYGYTF. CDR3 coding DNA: TGCGCCAGCAGCCAAAACAGGGGGCTCGGCTATGGCTACACCTTC.

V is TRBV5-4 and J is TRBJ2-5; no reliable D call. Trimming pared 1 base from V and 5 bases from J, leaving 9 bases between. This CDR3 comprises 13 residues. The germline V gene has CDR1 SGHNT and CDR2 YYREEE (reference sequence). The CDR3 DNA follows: TGTGCCAGCAGCTTGCCTGTCGGGGAGACCCAGTACTTC. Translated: CASSLPVGETQYF.